This TCR beta chain originates from a study of shared clonotypes between healthy human individuals. Genomic DNA of each subset was evenly split across several immunoSEQ plates. TCRdb keeps only in-frame clones here, not all; method: immunoSEQ multiplex PCR. The sample lists about 2.2 million clones, approximately 94% occurring once. The naive CD8 population came from CD45RO-negative cells selected for CCR7, without terminally differentiated effector memory CD45RA+ cells. Free of recent acute infections or vaccinations, the donors were healthy HIV-negative adults. Whole-study findings and limits: Naive subsets generally had larger estimated richness than memory subsets. Sequencing depth was expected to influence donor clonotype sharing.

CDR1 is SGHTA, CDR2 FQGNSA, per germline. There are 18 residues in the CDR3. The J segment lost 7 bases and the V segment lost 5 bases, leaving 16 bases of the junction unmatched. On this clone itself: The antigen is unknown.

Sequencing was done on a sample of naive CD8+ T cells from PBMCs. The sequence came from a man aged 18 to 30 in good health. Some clones in this sample may be carry-over from other donors' samples. The chain employs TRBV7-2 and TRBJ2-1; 11 bases fit TRBD2. The chain's CDR3 is CASSPTGLAGPLGNEQFF. In nucleotides, the CDR3 is TGTGCCAGCAGCCCCACCGGACTAGCGGGTCCCCTCGGGAATGAGCAGTTCTTC.